Reported below is one T cell receptor beta chain. CDR1 and CDR2 (germline): SGHRS, YFSETQ. V dropped 7 bases and J dropped 0; count of bases not matched to a gene: 7. The CDR3 has 15 amino acids. TCRdb keeps only in-frame clones here, not all; method: immunoSEQ multiplex PCR. The table includes around 300,000 clones, about nine tenths detected once. This sample is part of a study of blood T cell repertoires in COVID-19. Turning to the study itself: The origin of the acute and convalescent COVID-19 samples was the United States, Italy and Spain. From T cells, B-cell-depleted T cells, or PBMCs came the material, which was cDNA or gDNA.

The sequence came from a woman aged 45 to 65 who had recovered from COVID-19. This rearrangement joins TRBV5-1 to TRBJ2-7; 10 positions agree with TRBD2. The sequencing sample was made of PBMCs or T cells enriched from blood (not recorded which). CDR3 region: CASRLGTSVSYEQYF. In DNA, the CDR3 is TGCGCCAGCCGTTTGGGGACTAGCGTCTCCTACGAGCAGTACTTC.